The 21 T cell receptor beta chains reported below all come from one sample, sequenced in a study of beta chain features in type 1 diabetes. Findings and limits, study-wide: There was a moderate but significant shortening of TCRB CDR3s in all four CD4+ subsets of Type 1 diabetes patients.

No antigens are known for them. As every portion of the isolated RNA was reverse transcribed, the sequencing read expressed TCRB transcripts. Profiling relied on immunoSEQ multiplex PCR, and the TCRdb table lists in-frame clones only, not all of them. The data show 150,000 to 200,000 clones, more than 60% seen once. The sequenced sample consisted of naive CD4+ T cells from blood. The receptors derive from a man aged 25 to 40 with type 1 diabetes.

The rearrangement links TRBV28 to TRBJ2-7; 10 positions agree with TRBD2. CDR1 is MDHEN, CDR2 SYDVKM, per germline. J was trimmed by 3 bases and V by 6 bases; bases with no gene match: 11. There are 16 residues in the CDR3. CDR3 coding DNA: TGTGCCAGCAGCCCCCGGCGACTAGCGGGTATCTACGAGCAGTACTTC. Its protein product is CASSPRRLAGIYEQYF.

The chain carries TRBV30 and TRBJ2-5; D is undetermined. The V and J ends lost 0 bases and 13 bases respectively, with 15 bases between them. The CDR3 runs 12 residues. CDR1 and CDR2 (germline): GTSNPN, SVGIG (reference sequence). The CDR3 sequence is CAWSVNPQRTYF. CDR3 nucleotide sequence: TGTGCCTGGAGTGTTAATCCACAGAGGACGTACTTC.

The V gene is TRBV29-1, the J gene TRBJ2-1, with D perhaps TRBD1 (6 bases). The CDR3 has 14 amino acids. CDR1 and CDR2 from the germline V gene are SQVTM and ANQGSEA. The germline V and J ends were trimmed by 1 base and 1 base, with 8 bases remaining between them. The CDR3 bases are TGCAGCGTTGAAGTACAGGGATCCTACAATGAGCAGTTCTTC. Protein sequence: CSVEVQGSYNEQFF.

V gene TRBV10-1 combines with J gene TRBJ2-3; no clear D. The CDR3 covers 14 residues. The germline V and J ends were trimmed by 2 bases and 0 bases, with 6 bases remaining between them. Germline V CDR1 and CDR2: WNHNN, SYGVQD (reference sequence). CDR3 DNA: TGCGCCAGCAGTGAGGCCGACAGCACAGATACGCAGTATTTT. Protein sequence: CASSEADSTDTQYF.

The chain uses TRBV9 and TRBJ1-3; no clear D gene. Germline lookup yields CDR1 SGDLS and CDR2 YYNGEE. V was trimmed by 3 bases and J by 0 bases, leaving 7 bases between them. This CDR3 comprises 14 residues. The CDR3, as DNA: TGTGCCAGCAGCGCGAATCCCTCTGGAAACACCATATATTTT. Protein product: CASSANPSGNTIYF.

This clone was counted only a few times. The gene calls are TRBV15 and TRBJ2-3, with D perhaps matching TRBD1 or TRBD2 (5 bases each). V shed 11 bases and J shed 5 bases, with 14 bases lying between them. Germline V gene lookup returns CDR1 LNHNV and CDR2 YYDKDF (reference sequence). This CDR3 has 12 amino acids. CDR3 DNA sequence: TGTGCCTCTGCCGGGGCCCGAGATACGCAGTATTTT. Residues: CASAGARDTQYF.

The V call is TRBV7-9, the J call TRBJ2-3, with D possibly being TRBD1 (5 bases). Trimming took 4 bases from V and 5 from J, leaving 10 bases between them. In germline, CDR1 is SEHNR, CDR2 FQNEAQ (reference sequence). The CDR3 is 13 residues long. The CDR3 is CASSWGLLDTQYF. The CDR3 nucleotides read TGTGCCAGCAGCTGGGGCCTCTTAGATACGCAGTATTTT.

V gene TRBV11-3 combines with J gene TRBJ2-3; TRBD1 aligns across 12 bases. The CDR3 consists of 17 residues. Looked up from germline, CDR1 is SGHNT and CDR2 is YENEEA. Trimming cost V 5 bases and J 3 bases; bases outside gene matches: 9. The CDR3 DNA sequence: TGTGCCAGCAGCCCCGGGACAGGGGGCACTGGGACAGATACGCAGTATTTT. Protein product: CASSPGTGGTGTDTQYF.

Points on this clone: As the CDR3 is not closed by the conserved phenylalanine or tryptophan, this likely results from a read error. The limits of the CDR3 on the DNA are not certain, so only TCRdb's listed CDR3 is given. CDR3 region: CASSNRSVTDL. The V and J genes are TRBV21-1 and TRBJ1-2; the table calls TRBD1, which could not be checked here. TRBV21-1 is deemed a pseudogene. A total of 11 residues make up the CDR3, ends included.

V is TRBV29-1 and J is TRBJ2-7, with D perhaps TRBD1 or TRBD2 (6 bases each). Trimming took 7 bases from V and 3 from J, leaving 13 bases between them. The germline gives CDR1 SQVTM, CDR2 ANQGSEA. The CDR3 is made up of 12 amino acids. CDR3 in amino acids: CSGGLQGYEQYF. The CDR3 coding sequence is TGCAGCGGCGGACTACAGGGCTACGAGCAGTACTTC.

V is TRBV7-2 and J is TRBJ2-1, with D hard to call. Between the trimmed V and J ends, which lost 6 bases and 3 bases, there was a span of 15 bases. The CDR3 covers 15 residues. Germline V CDR1 and CDR2: SGHTA, FQGNSA. The CDR3 loop reads CASRLHRAGYNEQFF. DNA for the CDR3: TGTGCCAGCAGGCTACATCGGGCCGGCTACAATGAGCAGTTCTTC.

The chain links TRBV29-1 to TRBJ1-1; 8 nucleotides align to TRBD1. The junction had 6 bases not matched to a gene; V was cut back by 5 bases and J by 4 bases. From germline, CDR1 is SQVTM and CDR2 ANQGSEA. CDR3 length: 13 amino acids. The CDR3 DNA reads as TGCAGCGTTCTTCCAGGGGGCCTCACTGAAGCTTTCTTT. Protein sequence: CSVLPGGLTEAFF.

The sample holds a few counts of this clone. The chain carries TRBV29-1 and TRBJ1-2, with a weak D call TRBD1 (5 bases). Germline CDR1 reads SQVTM; CDR2 reads ANQGSEA. Trimming left V 3 bases short and J 4 bases short, with 12 bases between. The CDR3 has 13 amino acids. CDR3 coding DNA: TGCAGCGTTGATCTGGGGCCAGTCTATGGCTACACCTTC. Its translation: CSVDLGPVYGYTF. Full variable domain (rest looked up from reference TRBV29-1 and TRBJ1-2): SAVISQKPSRDICQRGTSLTIQCQVDSQVTMMFWYRQQPGQSLTLIATANQGSEATYESGFVIDKFPISRPNLTFSTLTVSNMSPEDSSIYLCSVDLGPVYGYTFGSGTRLTVV.

The V call is TRBV7-2, the J call TRBJ2-3, with TRBD1 as a possible D gene (6 bases). CDR1 is SGHTA, CDR2 FQGNSA, per germline. This CDR3 contains 13 residues. V was trimmed by 2 bases and J by 3 bases, leaving 6 bases between them. CDR3 amino acids: CASSLQGTDTQYF. CDR3 nucleotide sequence: TGTGCCAGCAGCTTACAGGGGACAGATACGCAGTATTTT.

The J gene is TRBJ2-5, the V gene TRBV7-9; D not certain. The germline V gene has CDR1 SEHNR and CDR2 FQNEAQ (reference sequence). Trimming stripped 2 bases from V and 5 bases from J, with 12 bases between. The CDR3 extends over 14 amino acids. The CDR3 nucleotides read TGTGCCAGCAGCTTAAGAGCGTCCGAGGAGACCCAGTACTTC. It codes for CASSLRASEETQYF.

This chain connects TRBV27 to TRBJ2-7, with D perhaps TRBD1 (5 bases). The CDR3 extends over 14 amino acids. The germline V and J ends were trimmed by 3 bases and 0 bases, with 9 bases remaining between them. Germline V gene data show CDR1 as MNHEY and CDR2 as SMNVEV (reference sequence). CDR3 bases: TGTGCCAGCAGTTTCCAGGGAAGCTCCTACGAGCAGTACTTC. It specifies CASSFQGSSYEQYF.

This clone turned up a few times. J is TRBJ2-7 and V is TRBV9; the D gene is possibly TRBD1 (6 bases). Germline CDR1 and CDR2: SGDLS and YYNGEE. With 0 bases removed from V and 0 bases from J, the gap between germline ends came to 13 bases. This CDR3 spans 16 amino acids. CDR3 region: CASSVGPTGTSYEQYF. The CDR3 DNA sequence: TGTGCCAGCAGCGTAGGTCCGACAGGAACCTCCTACGAGCAGTACTTC.

V gene TRBV29-1 combines with J gene TRBJ1-4; no firm D call. This CDR3 is 13 amino acids long. V lost 4 bases and J 8 bases, leaving 14 bases between the germline ends. Per the germline V gene, CDR1 is SQVTM and CDR2 is ANQGSEA. CDR3 nucleotides: TGCAGCGTTGTCATCCCCGGCGAGGAAAAACTGTTTTTT. Protein product: CSVVIPGEEKLFF.

This clone showed up just a few times. The J gene is TRBJ2-7, the V gene TRBV20-1; D may be TRBD1 (6 bases). Trimming removed 4 bases at V and 5 bases at J, with 9 bases between. CDR1 and CDR2 (germline): DFQATT, SNEGSKA (reference sequence). The CDR3 length is 11 residues. The CDR3 is CSAKQGNEQYF. CDR3 nucleotide sequence: TGCAGTGCTAAACAGGGAAACGAGCAGTACTTC.

The chain has TRBV19 and TRBJ2-1; perhaps TRBD1 as D (5 bases). The CDR3 runs 12 residues. Germline V gene data show CDR1 as LNHDA and CDR2 as SQIVND (reference sequence). The germline V and J ends were trimmed by 2 bases and 6 bases, with 5 bases remaining between them. This chain's CDR3 is CASSIRGNEQFF. CDR3 coding DNA: TGTGCCAGTAGTATAAGGGGCAATGAGCAGTTCTTC.

In this sample, this clone turned up a few times. This CDR3 is also generated by other DNA sequences in the sample. The chain joins TRBV18 to TRBJ2-3; D not certain. The germline V gene has CDR1 KGHSH and CDR2 LQKENI. Trimming stripped 3 bases from V and 0 bases from J, with 1 base between. There are 12 residues in the CDR3. The CDR3 DNA follows: TGTGCCAGCTCACCCAGCACAGATACGCAGTATTTT. Translated, it gives CASSPSTDTQYF.